This TCR beta chain is drawn from a study of T-cell reconstitution after alpha-beta-depleted transplantation in children. This sample's TCRbeta library carried unique molecular identifier barcodes. MiXCR, applied by TCRdb to the PCR reads, yields one record per CDR3 protein. Here the sample spans some 830,000 distinct CDR3 sequences, roughly 15% being singletons. This clonotype was counted between two and nine times. What it recognizes is unknown. Trimming left V 4 bases short and J 4 bases short, with 12 bases between. The CDR3 totals 15 residues. The V gene's germline CDR1 is SGHRS and CDR2 YFSETQ. Study conclusions and caveats: The study reportedly traced alpha-beta T cells about two months after transplant to several hundred expanded graft clones.

The TCR comes from a male patient between 5 and 17 years old who had a stem cell transplant for acute lymphoblastic leukemia, so the T cells may come from the graft donor. V gene TRBV5-1 combines with J gene TRBJ1-6; possibly TRBD1 for D (6 bases). The input for sequencing was PBMCs, mostly from graft donor cells, taken 360 days after TCRalphabeta/CD19-depleted stem cell transplant. The CDR3 loop reads CASSPGGGYNSPLHF. The CDR3 region has the DNA TGCGCCAGCAGCCCTGGAGGGGGGTATAATTCACCCCTCCACTTT.